Described below is a single T cell receptor (beta chain) sequence and its context. The antigen remains unidentified. Germline-derived CDR1 and CDR2 are SGDLS and YYNGEE. The CDR3 extends over 19 amino acids. V shed 3 bases and J shed 5 bases, with 26 bases lying between them. Only in-frame clones appear in the TCRdb table, and some are missing; sequencing was by immunoSEQ multiplex PCR. The sample carries 14,000 to 15,000 clones, about 89% recorded once. This sample's time point: newly diagnosed, previously untreated cHL patient sample. It was by magnetic negative selection that CD8+ T cells were isolated from thawed PBMCs. Newly diagnosed classical Hodgkin lymphoma PBMCs, still untreated, provided the comparison samples. These data originate in a study of PD-1 blockade in classical Hodgkin lymphoma. Notes on the study in general: Repertoires differed for reasons still undefined, possibly disease activity or prior therapy. Compared with healthy donors, newly diagnosed patients reportedly showed lower baseline TCR diversity.

Sequences were obtained from CD8+ T cells from blood. The TCR sequence derives from a human donor with classical Hodgkin lymphoma. The J gene is TRBJ2-2, the V gene TRBV9; either TRBD1 or TRBD2 may fit D (7 bases each). The CDR3 protein is CASSGQGGRTSQGTGELFF. CDR3 in DNA: TGTGCCAGCAGCGGCCAGGGGGGGAGGACGAGCCAAGGGACCGGGGAGCTGTTTTTT.